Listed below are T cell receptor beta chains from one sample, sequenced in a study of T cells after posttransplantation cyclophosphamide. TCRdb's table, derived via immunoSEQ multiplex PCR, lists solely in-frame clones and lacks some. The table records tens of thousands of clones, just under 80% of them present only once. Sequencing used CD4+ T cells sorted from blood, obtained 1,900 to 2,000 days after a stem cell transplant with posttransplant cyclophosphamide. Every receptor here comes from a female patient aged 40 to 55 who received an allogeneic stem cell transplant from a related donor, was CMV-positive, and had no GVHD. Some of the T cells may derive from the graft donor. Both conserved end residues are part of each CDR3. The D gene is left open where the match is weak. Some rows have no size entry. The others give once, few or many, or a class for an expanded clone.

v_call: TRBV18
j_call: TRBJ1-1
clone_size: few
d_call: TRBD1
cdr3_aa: CASSPGTDLEAFF
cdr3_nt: TGTGCCAGCTCACCCGGGACAGATCTTGAAGCTTTCTTT

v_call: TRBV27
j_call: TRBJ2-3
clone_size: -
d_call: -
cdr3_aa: CASSTTRGGRADTQYF
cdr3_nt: TGTGCCAGCAGTACAACTAGGGGGGGCCGGGCAGATACGCAGTATTTT

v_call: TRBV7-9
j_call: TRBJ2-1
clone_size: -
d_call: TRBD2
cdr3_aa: CASSLRAGGNYNEQFF
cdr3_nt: TGTGCCAGCAGCTTACGGGCGGGGGGGAACTACAATGAGCAGTTCTTC

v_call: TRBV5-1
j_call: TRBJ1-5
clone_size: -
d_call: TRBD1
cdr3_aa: CASSPRTGSDQPQHF
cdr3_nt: TGCGCCAGCAGCCCCAGGACAGGGAGTGATCAGCCCCAGCATTTT

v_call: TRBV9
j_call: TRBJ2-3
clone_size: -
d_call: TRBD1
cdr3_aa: CASSVATWDRSPDTQYF
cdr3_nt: TGTGCCAGCAGCGTAGCTACTTGGGACAGGTCCCCGGATACGCAGTATTTT

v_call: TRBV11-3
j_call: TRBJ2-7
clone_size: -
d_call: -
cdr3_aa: CASSLRRGPSYEQYF
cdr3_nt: TGTGCCAGCAGCTTAAGGCGGGGGCCCTCCTACGAGCAGTACTTC

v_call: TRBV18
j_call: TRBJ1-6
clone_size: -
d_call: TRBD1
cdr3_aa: CASSPLEAGGGNSPLHF
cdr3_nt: TGTGCCAGCTCACCTCTAGAGGCAGGGGGCGGCAATTCACCCCTCCACTTT

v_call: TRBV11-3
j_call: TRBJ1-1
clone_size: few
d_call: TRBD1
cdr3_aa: CASSLGGQQKEAFF
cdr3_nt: TGTGCCAGCAGCTTAGGGGGACAGCAAAAAGAAGCTTTCTTT

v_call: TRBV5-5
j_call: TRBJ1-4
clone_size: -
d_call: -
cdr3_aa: CASSLTGPERGGGEKLFF
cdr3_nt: TGTGCCAGCAGCTTGACAGGGCCGGAGAGGGGAGGGGGTGAAAAACTGTTTTTT

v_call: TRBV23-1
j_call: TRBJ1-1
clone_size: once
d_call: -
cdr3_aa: CASNERTEMNTEAFF
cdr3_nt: TGCGCCAGCAACGAGAGGACAGAAATGAACACTGAAGCTTTCTTT

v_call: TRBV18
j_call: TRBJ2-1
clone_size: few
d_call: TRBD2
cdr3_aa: CASATSGEYNEQFF
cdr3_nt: TGTGCCAGCGCCACTAGCGGGGAGTACAATGAGCAGTTCTTC

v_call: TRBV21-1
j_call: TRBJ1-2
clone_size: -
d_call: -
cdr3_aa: CASTKTGWNYGYTF
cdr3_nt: TGTGCCAGCACCAAGACAGGGTGGAACTATGGCTACACCTTC

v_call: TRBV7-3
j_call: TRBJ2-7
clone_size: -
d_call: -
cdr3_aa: CASSLSGSEAEQYF
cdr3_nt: TGTGCCAGCAGTCTTAGCGGATCCGAGGCCGAGCAGTACTTC

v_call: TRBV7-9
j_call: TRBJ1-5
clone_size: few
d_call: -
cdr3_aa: CASSLDRVKPQHF
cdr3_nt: TGTGCCAGCAGCTTAGACAGGGTAAAGCCCCAGCATTTT

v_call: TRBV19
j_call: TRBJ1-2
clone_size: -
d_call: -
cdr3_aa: CASSMMTVDYGYTF
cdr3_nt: TGTGCCAGTAGCATGATGACAGTTGACTATGGCTACACCTTC

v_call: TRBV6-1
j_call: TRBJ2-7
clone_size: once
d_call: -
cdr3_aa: CASREGWGSDEQYF
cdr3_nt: TGTGCCAGCAGGGAAGGTTGGGGTAGCGACGAGCAGTACTTC

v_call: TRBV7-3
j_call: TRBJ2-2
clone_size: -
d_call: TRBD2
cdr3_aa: CASSFAGGNTGELFF
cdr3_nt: TGTGCCAGCAGCTTTGCGGGGGGGAACACCGGGGAGCTGTTTTTT

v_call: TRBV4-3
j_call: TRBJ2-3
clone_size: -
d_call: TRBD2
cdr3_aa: CASSQGGPSGVSTDTQYF
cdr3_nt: TGCGCCAGCAGCCAAGGTGGGCCTAGCGGGGTAAGCACAGATACGCAGTATTTT

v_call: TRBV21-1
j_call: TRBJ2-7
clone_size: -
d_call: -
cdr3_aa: CASSKAPDYEQYF
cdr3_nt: TGTGCCAGCAGCAAGGCTCCCGACTACGAGCAGTACTTC

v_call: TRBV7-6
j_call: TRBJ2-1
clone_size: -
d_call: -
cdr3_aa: CASNPLESYPNEQFF
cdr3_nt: TGTGCCAGCAACCCTCTTGAATCCTACCCCAATGAGCAGTTCTTC